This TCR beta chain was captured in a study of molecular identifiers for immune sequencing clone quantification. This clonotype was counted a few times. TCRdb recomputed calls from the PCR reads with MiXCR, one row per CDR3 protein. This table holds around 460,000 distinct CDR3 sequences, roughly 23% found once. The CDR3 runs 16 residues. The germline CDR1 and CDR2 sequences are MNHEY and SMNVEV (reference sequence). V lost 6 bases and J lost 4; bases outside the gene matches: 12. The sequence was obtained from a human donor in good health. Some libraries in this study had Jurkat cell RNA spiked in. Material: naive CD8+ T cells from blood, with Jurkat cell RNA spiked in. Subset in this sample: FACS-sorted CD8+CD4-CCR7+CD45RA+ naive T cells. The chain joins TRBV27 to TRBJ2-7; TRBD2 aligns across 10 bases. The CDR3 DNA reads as TGTGCCAGCAGCCTAAGTTGGGGACTAGCGTCGTACGAGCAGTACTTC. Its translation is CASSLSWGLASYEQYF.